The clone carrying this T cell receptor beta chain was counted at least ten times. The antigen remains unidentified. A modified ARM-PCR protocol with three rounds of nested PCR amplified TCRbeta. From the multiplex PCR reads, TCRdb called clonotypes with MiXCR, one entry per CDR3 protein. The table lists about 50,000 distinct CDR3 sequences, 60% to 80% of them singletons. No cell sorting was done before RNA was extracted from the tissue. Distant lung tissue was collected more than 3 cm away from the tumor edge. Chemotherapy-naive patients with new lung cancer underwent thoracic surgery in China, August–late 2014. This sample was taken from a study of tumor and adjacent non-tumor tissue in lung cancer. Study overall: There were some 11 adenocarcinoma, 2 squamous cell carcinoma and 1 small cell lung cancer cases. Whole-study results and caveats: In normal lung, the top 100 clones were significantly more dominant than in tumor. Significantly higher TCR diversity was found in tumor than normal lung.

The CDR3 is 15 amino acids. Trimming removed 1 base from V and 4 bases from J; junction bases left unmatched: 4. Germline assignment: CDR1 MNHNS and CDR2 SASEGT. Material for sequencing was distant non-tumor lung tissue. This TCR was sampled from a woman aged 55-70 years with non-small cell lung cancer. V is TRBV6-1 and J is TRBJ2-7, with 10 bases fitting TRBD2. The CDR3, as DNA: TGTGCCAGCAGTGAAGACAGCGGGGGGGCGTACGAGCAGTACTTC. This sequence encodes CASSEDSGGAYEQYF.